Included here is one T cell receptor (beta chain) sequence, with context. The data stem from a study of control samples from healthy donors and cancer patients. There are 15 residues in the CDR3. Between the trimmed V and J ends, which lost 5 bases and 5 bases, there was a span of 13 bases. Germline CDR1 reads ENHRY; CDR2 reads SYGVKD. Some clones are missing from TCRdb's copy, which holds only in-frame ones; the method was immunoSEQ multiplex PCR. Of 80,000 or so clones listed, roughly nine tenths are singletons. The receptor was derived from a man in his fifties or sixties in good health. Sample: blood. This sequence joins TRBV10-3 and TRBJ1-6; unclear D gene. The CDR3 sequence: CAISIGFYHNSPLHF. CDR3 bases: TGTGCCATCAGTATAGGGTTCTACCATAATTCACCCCTCCACTTT.